The clone carrying this T cell receptor beta chain has a handful of counts. Its antigen is not identified. The data stem from a study of T cell repertoires in cytomegalovirus infection. Study background: Public TCR beta signatures indicated both CMV infection and matching HLA type. General observations from the study: Cumulative public TCR beta family frequency identified CMV carriers with the relevant HLA. There were HLA-C-restricted CMV-specific TCR beta clonotypes dominating the ex vivo response.

The CDR3 extends over 14 amino acids. V was pared by 10 bases and J by 0 bases, with 12 bases between. Germline V gene sequence: CDR1 MDHEN, CDR2 SYDVKM. Using its own MiXCR run on the reads, TCRdb lists one record per CDR3 protein. The profile shows 200,000 to 300,000 distinct CDR3 sequences, over 8% of them singletons. The genes are TRBV28 and TRBJ2-2, with D perhaps matching TRBD1 (6 bases). Sequencing was carried out using PBMCs. This sequence originates from a human donor in good health (CMV status not recorded). Some clones in this sample may be carry-over from other donors' samples. DNA of the CDR3: TGTGCCACCTTGGGGACACCGAACACCGGGGAGCTGTTTTTT. Translation gives CATLGTPNTGELFF.